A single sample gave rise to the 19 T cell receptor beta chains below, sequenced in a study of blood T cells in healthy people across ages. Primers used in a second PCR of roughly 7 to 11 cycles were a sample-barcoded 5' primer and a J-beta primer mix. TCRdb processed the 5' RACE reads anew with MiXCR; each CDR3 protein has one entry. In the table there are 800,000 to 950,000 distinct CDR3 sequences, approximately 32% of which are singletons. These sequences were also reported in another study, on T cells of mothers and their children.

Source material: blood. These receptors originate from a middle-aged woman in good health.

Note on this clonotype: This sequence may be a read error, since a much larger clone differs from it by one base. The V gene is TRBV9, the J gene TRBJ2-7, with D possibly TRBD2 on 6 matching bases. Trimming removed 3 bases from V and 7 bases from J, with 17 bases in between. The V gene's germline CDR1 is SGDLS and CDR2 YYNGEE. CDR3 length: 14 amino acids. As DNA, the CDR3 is TGTGCCAGCAGCGGAGGAGGGCCGGCGGGTGAGCAGTACTTC. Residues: CASSGGGPAGEQYF.

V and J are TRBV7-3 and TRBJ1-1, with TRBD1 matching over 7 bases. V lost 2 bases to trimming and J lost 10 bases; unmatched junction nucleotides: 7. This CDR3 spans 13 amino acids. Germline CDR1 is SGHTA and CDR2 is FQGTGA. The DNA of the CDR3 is TGTGCCAGCAGCTTAGGAGGGGGCGAGAGAGCTTTCTTT. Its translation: CASSLGGGERAFF.

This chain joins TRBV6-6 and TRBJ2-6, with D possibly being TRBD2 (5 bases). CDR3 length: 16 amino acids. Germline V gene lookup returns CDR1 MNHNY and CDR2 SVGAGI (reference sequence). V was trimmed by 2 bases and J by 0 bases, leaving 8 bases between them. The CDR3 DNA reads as TGTGCCAGCAGTTACAGCGGCTTCTCTGGGGCCAACGTCCTGACTTTC. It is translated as CASSYSGFSGANVLTF.

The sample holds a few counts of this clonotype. The CDR3 DNA reads TGTGCCAGCAGTGGACAGCTAGTGGAGACCCAGTACTTC. Protein sequence: CASSGQLVETQYF. This chain joins TRBV28 and TRBJ2-5; tentatively, D is TRBD1 (6 bases). The CDR3 is made up of 13 amino acids. Germline assignment: CDR1 MDHEN and CDR2 SYDVKM. V shed 5 bases and J shed 5 bases, with 12 bases lying between them.

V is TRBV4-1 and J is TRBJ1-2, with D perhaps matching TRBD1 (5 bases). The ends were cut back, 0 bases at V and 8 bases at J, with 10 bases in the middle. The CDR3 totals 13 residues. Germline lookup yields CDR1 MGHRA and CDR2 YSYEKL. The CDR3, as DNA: TGCGCCAGCAGCCAAGAGCTGGGGGGGGGCTACACCTTC. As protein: CASSQELGGGYTF.

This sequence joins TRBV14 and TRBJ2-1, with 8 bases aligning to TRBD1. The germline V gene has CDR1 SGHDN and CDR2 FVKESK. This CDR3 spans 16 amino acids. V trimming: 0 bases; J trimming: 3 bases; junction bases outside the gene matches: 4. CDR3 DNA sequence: TGTGCCAGCAGCCAAGACCCAGGGGGCTTCTACAATGAGCAGTTCTTC. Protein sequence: CASSQDPGGFYNEQFF.

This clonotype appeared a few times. CDR3 loop: CSALRTGNYGYTF. CDR3 coding DNA: TGCAGTGCCCTTCGGACAGGGAACTATGGCTACACCTTC. The chain employs TRBV20-1 and TRBJ1-2, with TRBD1 matching 8 bases. Germline CDR1 is DFQATT and CDR2 is SNEGSKA (reference sequence). The trim removed 6 bases at V and 2 bases at J, leaving 5 bases unmatched. The length of the CDR3 is 13 residues.

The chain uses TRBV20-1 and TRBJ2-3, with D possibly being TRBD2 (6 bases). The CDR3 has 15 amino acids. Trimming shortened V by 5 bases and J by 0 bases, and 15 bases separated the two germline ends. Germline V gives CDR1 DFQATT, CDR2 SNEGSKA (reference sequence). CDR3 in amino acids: CSASLLAVSTDTQYF. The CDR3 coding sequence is TGCAGTGCTTCCCTGTTAGCGGTAAGCACAGATACGCAGTATTTT.

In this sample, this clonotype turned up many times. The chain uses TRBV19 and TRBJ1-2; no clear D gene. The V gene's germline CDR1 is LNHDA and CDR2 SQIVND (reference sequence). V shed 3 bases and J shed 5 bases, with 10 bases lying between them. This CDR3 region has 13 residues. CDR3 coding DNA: TGTGCCAGTAGTATCAAAGGTCCTTATGGCTACACCTTC. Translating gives CASSIKGPYGYTF.

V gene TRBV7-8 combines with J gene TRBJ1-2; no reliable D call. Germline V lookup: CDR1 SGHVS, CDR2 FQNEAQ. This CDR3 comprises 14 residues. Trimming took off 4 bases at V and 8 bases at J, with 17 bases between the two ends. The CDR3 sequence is CASSWSTREGGYTF. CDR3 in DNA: TGTGCCAGCAGCTGGTCGACACGGGAAGGAGGCTACACCTTC. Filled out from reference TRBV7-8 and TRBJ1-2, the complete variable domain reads GAGVSQSPRYKVAKRGQDVALRCDPISGHVSLFWYQQALGQGPEFLTYFQNEAQLDKSGLPSDRFFAERPEGSVSTLKIQRTQQEDSAVYLCASSWSTREGGYTFGSGTRLTVV.

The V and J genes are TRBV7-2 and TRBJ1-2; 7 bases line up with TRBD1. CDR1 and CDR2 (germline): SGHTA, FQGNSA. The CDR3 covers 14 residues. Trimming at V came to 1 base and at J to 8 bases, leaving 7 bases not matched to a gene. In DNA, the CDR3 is TGTGCCAGCAGCTTAGGAGGAGGGGGCGGCGGCTACACCTTC. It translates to CASSLGGGGGGYTF.

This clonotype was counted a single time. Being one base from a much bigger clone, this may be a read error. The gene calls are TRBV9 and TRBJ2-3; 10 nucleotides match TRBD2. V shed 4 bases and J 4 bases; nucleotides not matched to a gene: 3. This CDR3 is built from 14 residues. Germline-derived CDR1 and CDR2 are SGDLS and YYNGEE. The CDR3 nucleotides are TGTGCCAGCAGCCACGGGACTAGCGCAGATACGCAGTATTTT. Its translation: CASSHGTSADTQYF.

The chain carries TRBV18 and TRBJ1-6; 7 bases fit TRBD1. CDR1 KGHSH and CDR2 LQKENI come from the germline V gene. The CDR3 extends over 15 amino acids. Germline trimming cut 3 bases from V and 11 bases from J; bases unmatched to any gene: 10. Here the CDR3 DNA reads TGTGCCAGCTCACCCCCCGAGGGGGCAGGGACACCCCTCCACTTT. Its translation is CASSPPEGAGTPLHF.

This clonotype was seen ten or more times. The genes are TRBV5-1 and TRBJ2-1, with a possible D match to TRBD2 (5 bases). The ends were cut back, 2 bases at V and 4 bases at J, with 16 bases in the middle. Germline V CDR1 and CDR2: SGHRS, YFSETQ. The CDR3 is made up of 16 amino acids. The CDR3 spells CASSLRTDKRYNEQFF. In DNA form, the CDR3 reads TGCGCCAGCAGCTTAAGGACTGACAAAAGATACAATGAGCAGTTCTTC.

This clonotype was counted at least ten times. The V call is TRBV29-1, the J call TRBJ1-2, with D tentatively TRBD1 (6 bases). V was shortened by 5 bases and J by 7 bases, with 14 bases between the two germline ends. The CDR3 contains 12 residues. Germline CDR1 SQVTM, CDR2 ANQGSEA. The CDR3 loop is CSVLTGLVGYTF. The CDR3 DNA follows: TGCAGCGTTTTAACAGGGCTGGTTGGCTACACCTTC.

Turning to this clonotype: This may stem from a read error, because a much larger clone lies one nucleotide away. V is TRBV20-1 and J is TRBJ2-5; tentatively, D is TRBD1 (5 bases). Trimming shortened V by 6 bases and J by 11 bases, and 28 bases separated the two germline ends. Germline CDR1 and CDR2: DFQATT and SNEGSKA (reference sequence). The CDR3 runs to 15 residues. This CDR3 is CSANVKQGTYNEQYF. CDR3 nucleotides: TGCAGTGCCAACGTTAAGCAGGGAACCTACAATGAGCAGTACTTC.

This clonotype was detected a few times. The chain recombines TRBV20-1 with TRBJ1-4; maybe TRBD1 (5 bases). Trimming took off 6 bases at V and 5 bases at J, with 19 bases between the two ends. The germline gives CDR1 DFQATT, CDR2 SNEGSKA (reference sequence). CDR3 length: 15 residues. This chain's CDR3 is CSALEKGSGNEKLFF. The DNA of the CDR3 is TGCAGTGCACTAGAAAAGGGGTCAGGGAATGAAAAACTGTTTTTT.

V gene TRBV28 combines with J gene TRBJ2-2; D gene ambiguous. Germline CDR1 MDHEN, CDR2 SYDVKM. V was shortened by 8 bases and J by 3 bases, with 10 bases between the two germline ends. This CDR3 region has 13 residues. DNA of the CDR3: TGTGCCAGCCCGGACCGGTACACCGGGGAGCTGTTTTTT. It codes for CASPDRYTGELFF.

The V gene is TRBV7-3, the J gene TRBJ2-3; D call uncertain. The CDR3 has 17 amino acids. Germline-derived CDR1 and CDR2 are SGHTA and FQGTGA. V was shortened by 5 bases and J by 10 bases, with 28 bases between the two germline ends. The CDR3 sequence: CASSPFTTIGPSEAQYF. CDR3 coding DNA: TGTGCCAGCAGCCCCTTTACCACTATAGGGCCTAGTGAGGCGCAGTATTTT.